This T cell receptor (beta chain) was observed in a study of identical twins (dated by TCRdb to the mid-2010s). About the full investigation: To test whether fetal clonotypes persist, the study used deep sequencing on TCR alpha and beta repertoires from monozygotic twins, unrelated adults of various ages, and cord blood. Replicate twin experiments were performed at different times using different library preparation protocols to rule out contamination.

The CDR3, cysteine through phenylalanine, is 15 amino acids long. Of all the DNA, just the CDR3 is kept, 45 bases in frame from base 1. As encoded in the germline V gene (reference sequence), CDR1 is MNHEY while CDR2 is SMNVEV. Trimming removed 0 bases from V and 4 bases from J, leaving 12 bases between the germline ends. Every donor in the study was a healthy Caucasian. For this clonotype: Its specific antigen is unknown. The input lacks base qualities; no much larger clone sits a single base away.

The investigation overall reported the following: Because the same donors could not be followed over many years, conclusions were based on cross-sectional statistical analysis. In monozygotic twins, out-of-frame TCR alpha sharing was systematically underestimated by recombination models, although the models agreed with sharing between unrelated individuals. A weaker excess of twin sharing was found in beta out-of-frame sequences because the signal-to-noise ratio was lowered by fewer shared sequences. Abundant cord blood beta clonotypes carried fewer insertions; young adult naive repertoires showed a weaker similar trend, while memory repertoires showed none. Out-of-frame TCR alpha sequences shared between twins showed an excess of low generation-probability sequences compared with coincidental sharing between unrelated individuals. Zero-insertion analyses could be partly confounded by invariant T cells such as MAIT and iNKT, though diverse VJ usage argued against such confounding for most clonotypes.

The library was built by means of 5' RACE. The sample was run on an Illumina HiSeq 2000. Template switching introduced a universal primer binding site; the final cDNA contained a unique molecular identifier, enabling accurate counting of TCR cDNA molecules. First-strand cDNA for TCR alpha and beta chains was synthesized from specific primers in the conserved constant-segment region. To control for contamination, each cDNA library was double barcoded with a SMART-Mk sample barcode plus Illumina barcodes. TruSeq adapter sequences, together with Illumina sample barcodes, were added in two successive PCR steps. Sequencing of the TCR alpha and beta cDNA libraries was done on the Illumina HiSeq platform using custom primers. The original methods were these. Unique molecular identifiers were extracted from raw reads with MiGEC, and CDR3 positions were determined with MiXCR. For each individual, recombination models were inferred using an EM algorithm with the repgenHMM and IGoR tools. The analysis of shared clonotypes was done with the tcR package in R, with sharing normalized by the product of cloneset sizes. To study raw recombination free of thymic and clonal selection effects, out-of-frame nonproductive sequences were analyzed. The public reads were reprocessed in TCRdb via fastp at Q25 and MiXCR, keeping in-frame beta chains. One record per CDR3 amino acid sequence lists the most common genes and DNA. These V and J calls originate from TCRdb's pipeline instead of the authors' own analysis. Within this sample are roughly 1.6 million distinct CDR3 sequences, with less than 35% of them counted one time only. The ten largest clones take up approximately 0.29% of the sample.

The clonotype was recovered from a newborn girl in good health. The sequencing sample was made of cord blood. The V and J genes are TRBV27 and TRBJ1-2; D gene: possibly TRBD1, on 6 matching bases. The DNA sequence is as follows: TGTGCCAGCAGTTTATCGACCGGGGGCCCCTATGGCTACACCTTC. This translates into CASSLSTGGPYGYTF.